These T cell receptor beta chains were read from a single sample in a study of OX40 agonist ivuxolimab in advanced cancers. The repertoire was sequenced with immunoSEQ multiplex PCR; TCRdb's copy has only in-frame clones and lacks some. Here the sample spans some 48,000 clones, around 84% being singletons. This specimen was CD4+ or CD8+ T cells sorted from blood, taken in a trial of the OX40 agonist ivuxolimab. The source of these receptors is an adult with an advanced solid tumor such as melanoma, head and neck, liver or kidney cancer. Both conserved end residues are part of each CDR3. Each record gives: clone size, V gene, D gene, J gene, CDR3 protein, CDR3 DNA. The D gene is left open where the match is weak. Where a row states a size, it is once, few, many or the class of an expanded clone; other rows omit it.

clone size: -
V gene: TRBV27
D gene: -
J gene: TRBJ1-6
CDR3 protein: CASSLWGNSPLHF
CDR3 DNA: TGTGCCAGCAGTTTATGGGGTAATTCACCCCTCCACTTT

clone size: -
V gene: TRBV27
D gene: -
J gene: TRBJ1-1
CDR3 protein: CASSPANTEAFF
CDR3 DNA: TGTGCCAGCAGTCCGGCGAACACTGAAGCTTTCTTT

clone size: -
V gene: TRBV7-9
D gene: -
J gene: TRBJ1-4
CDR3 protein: CASSPADSLSTGYYEKLFF
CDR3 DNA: TGTGCCAGCAGCCCAGCCGATTCGCTTTCAACAGGGTATTATGAAAAACTGTTTTTT

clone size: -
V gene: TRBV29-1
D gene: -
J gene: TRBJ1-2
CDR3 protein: CSVDNGEGGDGYTF
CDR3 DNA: TGCAGCGTGGACAATGGGGAGGGGGGCGATGGCTACACCTTC

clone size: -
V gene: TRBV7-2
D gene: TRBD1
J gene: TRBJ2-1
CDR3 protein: CASSLHSGQSSNEQFF
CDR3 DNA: TGTGCCAGCAGCCTTCATTCGGGACAGTCAAGCAATGAGCAGTTCTTC

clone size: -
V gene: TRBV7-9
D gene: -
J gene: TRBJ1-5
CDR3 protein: CASSLSGGNQPQHF
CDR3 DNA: TGTGCCAGCAGCCTCTCAGGGGGCAATCAGCCCCAGCATTTT

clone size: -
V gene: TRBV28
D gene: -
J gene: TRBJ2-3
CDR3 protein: CASSLPTQTLFSTDTQYF
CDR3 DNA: TGTGCCAGCAGCCTCCCCACTCAAACACTATTTAGCACAGATACGCAGTATTTT

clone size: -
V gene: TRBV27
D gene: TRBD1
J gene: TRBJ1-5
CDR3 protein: CASSRGPIQPQHF
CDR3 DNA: TGTGCCAGCAGTAGGGGGCCTATTCAGCCCCAGCATTTT

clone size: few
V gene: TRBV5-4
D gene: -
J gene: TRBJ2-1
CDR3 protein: CASSYGPGVDEQFF
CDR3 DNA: TGTGCCAGCAGTTACGGACCTGGTGTAGATGAGCAGTTCTTC

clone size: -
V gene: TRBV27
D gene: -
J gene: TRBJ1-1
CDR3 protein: CASSLGHYTEAFF
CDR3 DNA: TGTGCCAGCAGTTTAGGCCATTACACTGAAGCTTTCTTT

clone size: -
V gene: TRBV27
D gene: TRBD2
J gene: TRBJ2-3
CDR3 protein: CASRLAGSTDTQYF
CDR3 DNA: TGTGCCAGTAGACTAGCGGGCAGCACAGATACGCAGTATTTT

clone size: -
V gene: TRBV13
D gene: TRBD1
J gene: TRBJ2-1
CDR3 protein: CASSFRDRGDEQFF
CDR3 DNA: TGTGCCAGCAGCTTCAGGGACAGGGGAGATGAGCAGTTCTTC

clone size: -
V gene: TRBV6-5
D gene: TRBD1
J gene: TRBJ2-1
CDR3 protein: CASSKTGGYNEQFF
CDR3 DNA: TGTGCCAGCAGTAAAACAGGGGGTTACAATGAGCAGTTCTTC

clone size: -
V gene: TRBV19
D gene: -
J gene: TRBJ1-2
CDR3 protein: CASIGQGDGYTF
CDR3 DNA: TGTGCCAGTATAGGGCAGGGAGATGGCTACACCTTC

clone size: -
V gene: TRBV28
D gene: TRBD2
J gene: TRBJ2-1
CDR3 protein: CASSLAGVEQFF
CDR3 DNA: TGTGCCAGCAGTTTAGCGGGGGTCGAGCAGTTCTTC

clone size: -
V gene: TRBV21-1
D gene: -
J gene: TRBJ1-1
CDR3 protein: CASSPQLSMNTEAFF
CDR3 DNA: TGTGCCAGCAGCCCACAGCTTTCCATGAACACTGAAGCTTTCTTT

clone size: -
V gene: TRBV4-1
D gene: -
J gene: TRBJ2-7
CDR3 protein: CASSQEGPTYEQYF
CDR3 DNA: TGCGCCAGCAGCCAAGAGGGGCCCACCTACGAGCAGTACTTC

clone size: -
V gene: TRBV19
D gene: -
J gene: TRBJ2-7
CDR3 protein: CASSQGQAYEQYF
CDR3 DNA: TGTGCCAGTAGCCAGGGCCAGGCTTACGAGCAGTACTTC

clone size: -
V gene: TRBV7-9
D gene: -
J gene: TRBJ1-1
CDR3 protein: CASSLMGNAEAFF
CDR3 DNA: TGTGCCAGCAGCTTAATGGGGAATGCTGAAGCTTTCTTT

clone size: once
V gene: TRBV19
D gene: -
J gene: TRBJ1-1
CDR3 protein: CASSMGFGGGTEAFF
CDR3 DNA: TGTGCCAGTAGTATGGGGTTTGGAGGAGGGACTGAAGCTTTCTTT

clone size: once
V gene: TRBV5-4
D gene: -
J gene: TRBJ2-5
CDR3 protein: CASSSSHRGGETQYF
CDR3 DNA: TGTGCCAGCAGCTCGAGTCACAGGGGGGGAGAGACCCAGTACTTC

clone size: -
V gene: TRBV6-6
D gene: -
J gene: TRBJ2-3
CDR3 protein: CASSYLGSFLGDTQYF
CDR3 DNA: TGTGCCAGCAGTTACTTGGGGAGTTTTTTGGGGGATACGCAGTATTTT

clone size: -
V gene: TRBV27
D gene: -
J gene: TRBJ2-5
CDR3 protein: CASSFIGQETQYF
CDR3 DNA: TGTGCCAGCAGTTTTATAGGACAAGAGACCCAGTACTTC

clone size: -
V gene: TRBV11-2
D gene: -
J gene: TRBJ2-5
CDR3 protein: CASSFTGAQETQYF
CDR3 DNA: TGTGCCAGCAGCTTCACCGGGGCACAAGAGACCCAGTACTTC

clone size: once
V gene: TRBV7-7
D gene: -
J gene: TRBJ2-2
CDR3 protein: CATAEAGELFF
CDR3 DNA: TGTGCTACCGCCGAGGCCGGGGAGCTGTTTTTT

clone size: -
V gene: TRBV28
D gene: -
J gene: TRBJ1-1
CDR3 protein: CASSLGPNTEAFF
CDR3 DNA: TGTGCCAGCAGTCTCGGCCCGAACACTGAAGCTTTCTTT

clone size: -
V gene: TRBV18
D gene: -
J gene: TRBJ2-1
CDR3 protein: CASSPPVGGEQFF
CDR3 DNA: TGTGCCAGCTCACCACCGGTTGGAGGTGAGCAGTTCTTC

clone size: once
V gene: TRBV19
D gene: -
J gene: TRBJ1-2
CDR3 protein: CASSIGVGYGYTF
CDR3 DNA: TGTGCCAGTAGTATCGGCGTGGGCTATGGCTACACCTTC

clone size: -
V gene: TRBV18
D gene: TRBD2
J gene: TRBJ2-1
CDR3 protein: CASSPTGGPGEQFF
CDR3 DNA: TGTGCCAGCTCACCCACGGGAGGGCCGGGTGAGCAGTTCTTC

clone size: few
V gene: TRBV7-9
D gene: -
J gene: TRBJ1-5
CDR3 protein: CASSLSFSNQPQHF
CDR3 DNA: TGTGCCAGCAGCTTAAGCTTCTCCAATCAGCCCCAGCATTTT

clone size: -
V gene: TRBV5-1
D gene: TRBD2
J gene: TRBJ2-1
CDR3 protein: CASSASGGYNEQFF
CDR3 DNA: TGCGCCAGCAGCGCTAGCGGGGGGTACAATGAGCAGTTCTTC